This TCR beta chain was recorded in a study of T-cell reconstitution after alpha-beta-depleted transplantation in children. Preparation of the TCRbeta library was carried out with unique molecular identifiers. MiXCR, applied by TCRdb to the PCR reads, yields one record per CDR3 protein. In the table there are 900,000 or so distinct CDR3 sequences, approximately 15% of which are singletons. The CDR3 length is 15 residues. The V gene end was trimmed by 1 base and the J gene end by 4 bases; junction bases not matched to a gene: 5. Germline CDR1 is MNHEY and CDR2 is SMNVEV (reference sequence). This clonotype has only a few counts.

The input for sequencing was PBMCs, mostly from graft donor cells, taken 360 days after TCRalphabeta/CD19-depleted stem cell transplant. The rearrangement links TRBV27 to TRBJ2-7, with 9 nucleotides matching TRBD2. The sequence was collected from a male patient under 18 who had a stem cell transplant for acute lymphoblastic leukemia, so the T cells may come from the graft donor. CDR3 nucleotide sequence: TGTGCCAGCAGTTTATTTCCTAGCGGGATTTACGAGCAGTACTTC. The encoded protein is CASSLFPSGIYEQYF.